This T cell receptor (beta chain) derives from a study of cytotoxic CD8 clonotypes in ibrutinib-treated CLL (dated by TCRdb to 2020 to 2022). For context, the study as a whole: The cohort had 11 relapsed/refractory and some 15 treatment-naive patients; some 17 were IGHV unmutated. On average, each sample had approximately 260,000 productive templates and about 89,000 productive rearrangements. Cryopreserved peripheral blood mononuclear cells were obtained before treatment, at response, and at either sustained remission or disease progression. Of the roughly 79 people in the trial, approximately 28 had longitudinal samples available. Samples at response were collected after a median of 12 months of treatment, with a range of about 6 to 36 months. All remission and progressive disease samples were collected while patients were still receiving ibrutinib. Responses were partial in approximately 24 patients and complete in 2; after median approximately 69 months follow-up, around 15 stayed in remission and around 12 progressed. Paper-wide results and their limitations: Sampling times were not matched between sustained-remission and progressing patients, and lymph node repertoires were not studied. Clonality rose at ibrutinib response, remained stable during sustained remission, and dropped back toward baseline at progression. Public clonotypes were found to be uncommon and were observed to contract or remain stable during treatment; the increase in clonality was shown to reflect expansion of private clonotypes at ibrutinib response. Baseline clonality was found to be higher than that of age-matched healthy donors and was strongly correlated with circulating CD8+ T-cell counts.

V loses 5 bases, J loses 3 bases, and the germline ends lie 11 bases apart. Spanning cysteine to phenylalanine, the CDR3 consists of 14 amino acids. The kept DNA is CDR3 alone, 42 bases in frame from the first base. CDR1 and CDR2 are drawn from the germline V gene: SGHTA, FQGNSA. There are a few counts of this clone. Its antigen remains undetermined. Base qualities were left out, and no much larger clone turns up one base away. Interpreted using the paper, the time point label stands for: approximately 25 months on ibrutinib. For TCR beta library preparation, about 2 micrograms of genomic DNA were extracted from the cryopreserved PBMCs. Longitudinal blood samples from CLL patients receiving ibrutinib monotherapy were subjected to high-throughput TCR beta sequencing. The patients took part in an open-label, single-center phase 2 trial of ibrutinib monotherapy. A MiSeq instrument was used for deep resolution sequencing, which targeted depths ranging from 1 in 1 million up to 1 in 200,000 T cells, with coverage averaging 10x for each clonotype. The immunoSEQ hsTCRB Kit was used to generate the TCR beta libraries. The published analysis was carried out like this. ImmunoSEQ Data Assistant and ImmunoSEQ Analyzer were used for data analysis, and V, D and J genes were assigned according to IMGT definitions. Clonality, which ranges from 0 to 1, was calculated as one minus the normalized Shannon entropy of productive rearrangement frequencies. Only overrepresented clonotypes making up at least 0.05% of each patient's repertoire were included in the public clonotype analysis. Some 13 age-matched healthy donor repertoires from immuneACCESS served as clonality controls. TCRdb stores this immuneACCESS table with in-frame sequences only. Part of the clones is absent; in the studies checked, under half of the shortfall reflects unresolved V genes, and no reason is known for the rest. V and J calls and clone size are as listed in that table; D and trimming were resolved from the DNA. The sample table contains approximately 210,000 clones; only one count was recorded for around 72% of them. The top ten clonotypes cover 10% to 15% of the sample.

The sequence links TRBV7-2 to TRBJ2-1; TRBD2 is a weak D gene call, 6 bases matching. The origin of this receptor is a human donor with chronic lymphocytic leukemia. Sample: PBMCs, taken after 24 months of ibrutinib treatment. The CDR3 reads CASSPTSFYNEQFF. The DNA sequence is TGTGCCAGCAGCCCGACTAGTTTCTACAATGAGCAGTTCTTC.